What follows are 15 T cell receptor beta chains derived from one specimen sequenced in a study of OX40 agonist ivuxolimab in advanced cancers. Clones were sequenced by immunoSEQ multiplex PCR, and TCRdb holds only the in-frame ones, with some missing. The sample shows roughly 13,000 clones, approximately 90% of them seen only once. The sequenced sample was CD4+ or CD8+ T cells sorted from blood, obtained in a trial of the OX40 agonist ivuxolimab. These receptors were collected from an adult with an advanced solid tumor such as melanoma, head and neck, liver or kidney cancer.

This chain uses TRBV20-1 with TRBJ2-7; no firm D call. The CDR3 spans 11 residues. From germline, CDR1 is DFQATT and CDR2 SNEGSKA (reference sequence). Trimming removed 3 bases from V and 1 base from J, with 4 bases in between. The CDR3 DNA sequence: TGCAGTGCTAGCAGGTCCTACGAGCAGTACTTC. Translating it yields CSASRSYEQYF.

The chain couples TRBV7-4 to TRBJ1-4; D is ambiguous. Germline CDR1 and CDR2: SGHVT and SQSDAQ. V gave up 3 bases and J gave up 4 bases, with 6 bases separating them. There are 13 residues in the CDR3. CDR3 DNA: TGTGCCAGCAGCTTTTTTTTTAATGAAAAACTGTTTTTT. Translated: CASSFFFNEKLFF.

In DNA, the CDR3 is TGTGCCAGCAGCGCTACCACTCCTACGGGGGGACGAGGGGATACGCAGTATTTT. Encoded protein: CASSATTPTGGRGDTQYF. The chain employs TRBV9 and TRBJ2-3; 7 bases fit TRBD2. Germline V gives CDR1 SGDLS, CDR2 YYNGEE. V lost 3 bases and J lost 6; bases outside the gene matches: 19. This CDR3 contains 18 residues. The full variable domain, its missing parts supplied by reference TRBV9 and TRBJ2-3, is DSGVTQTPKHLITATGQRVTLRCSPRSGDLSVYWYQQSLDQGLQFLIQYYNGEERAKGNILERFSAQQFPDLHSELNLSSLELGDSALYFCASSATTPTGGRGDTQYFGPGTRLTVL.

The V call is TRBV5-1, the J call TRBJ2-2; D unclear. The CDR3 has 13 residues. V gave up 2 bases and J gave up 6 bases, with 8 bases separating them. The V gene's germline CDR1 is SGHRS and CDR2 YFSETQ. DNA for the CDR3: TGCGCCAGCAGCTTAAGCGATTCCGGGGAGCTGTTTTTT. Amino acids: CASSLSDSGELFF.

The chain couples TRBV10-3 to TRBJ2-7; 8 positions match TRBD1. The V gene end was trimmed by 5 bases and the J gene end by 6 bases; junction bases not matched to a gene: 9. Per germline, CDR1 ENHRY and CDR2 SYGVKD. This CDR3 has 14 amino acids. CDR3 loop: CAISPRTGTFEQYF. CDR3 DNA sequence: TGTGCCATCAGTCCCCGGACAGGGACCTTCGAGCAGTACTTC.

CDR3 in DNA: TGTGCCATCAGTGATCGTCCGGGGGGTATCACAGATACGCAGTATTTT. It specifies CAISDRPGGITDTQYF. The chain combines TRBV10-3 with TRBJ2-3; 7 bases align to TRBD2. This CDR3 is 16 amino acids long. Losses at the gene ends were 3 bases for V and 2 bases for J; bases not matched to a gene: 8. Germline-derived CDR1 and CDR2 are ENHRY and SYGVKD.

The chain carries TRBV11-2 and TRBJ2-7; 7 nucleotides align to TRBD2. Germline V gene lookup returns CDR1 SGHAT and CDR2 FQNNGV. There are 16 residues in the CDR3. With 5 bases clipped from V and 5 bases from J, the junction kept 15 bases outside the gene matches. CDR3 amino acids: CASSPATGTNLNEQYF. The CDR3 nucleotides read TGTGCCAGCAGCCCAGCTACGGGGACTAATCTCAACGAGCAGTACTTC. The full variable domain, completed using reference TRBV11-2 and TRBJ2-7, is EAGVAQSPRYKIIEKRQSVAFWCNPISGHATLYWYQQILGQGPKLLIQFQNNGVVDDSQLPKDRFSAERLKGVDSTLKIQPAKLEDSAVYLCASSPATGTNLNEQYFGPGTRLTVT.

This chain links TRBV9 with TRBJ1-6; D uncertain. CDR1 is SGDLS, CDR2 YYNGEE, per germline. The CDR3 sequence is 13 residues long. Trimming took 0 bases from V and 12 from J, leaving 10 bases between them. CDR3 nucleotide sequence: TGTGCCAGCAGCGTAGCCCCCTCGAAACCCCTCCACTTT. The encoded protein is CASSVAPSKPLHF.

This clone was seen a handful of times. The chain combines TRBV6-1 with TRBJ2-6, with D maybe TRBD1 (5 bases). Per the germline V gene, CDR1 is MNHNS and CDR2 is SASEGT. The CDR3 is 20 amino acids. The V end lost 3 bases, the J end lost 2 bases, and 23 bases lay between the germline ends. CDR3: CASSDYAGLGAGTGANVLTF. For the CDR3, the DNA is TGTGCCAGCAGTGATTACGCAGGGTTAGGGGCAGGGACTGGGGCCAACGTCCTGACTTTC.

As DNA, the CDR3 is TGTGCCAGGCAGGGGATTGGGAATGAGCAGTTCTTC. It encodes CARQGIGNEQFF. V is TRBV21-1 and J is TRBJ2-1; TRBD1 reflects the table's D call only, with no check against the DNA. TRBV21-1 is a documented pseudogene. CDR3 size: 12 residues.

J is TRBJ1-1 and V is TRBV11-2; D possibly corresponds to TRBD1 (5 bases). V dropped 5 bases and J dropped 2 bases, with 15 bases sitting between them. The CDR3 runs to 15 residues. The V gene's germline CDR1 is SGHAT and CDR2 FQNNGV. In DNA, the CDR3 is TGTGCCAGCAGCCAGAGACAGATACCTAACACTGAAGCTTTCTTT. It translates to CASSQRQIPNTEAFF. Variable domain in full (rest from reference TRBV11-2 and TRBJ1-1): EAGVAQSPRYKIIEKRQSVAFWCNPISGHATLYWYQQILGQGPKLLIQFQNNGVVDDSQLPKDRFSAERLKGVDSTLKIQPAKLEDSAVYLCASSQRQIPNTEAFFGQGTRLTVV.

CDR3 amino acids: CASSHRRGANEKLFF. CDR3 DNA sequence: TGTGCCAGCAGTCACCGTCGGGGGGCTAATGAAAAACTGTTTTTT. The rearrangement links TRBV6-5 to TRBJ1-4; weak D call: TRBD1 (5 bases). This CDR3 is built from 15 residues. Germline V gene data show CDR1 as MNHEY and CDR2 as SVGAGI. Trimming cost V 5 bases and J 3 bases, with 13 bases left between them.

V is TRBV30 and J is TRBJ2-5, with 8 bases matching TRBD1. Germline V gene sequence: CDR1 GTSNPN, CDR2 SVGIG (reference sequence). This CDR3 has 13 residues. Unmatched junction bases numbered 8, after V lost 5 bases and J lost 6 bases. The CDR3: CAWSAGTGQTQYF. For the CDR3, the DNA is TGTGCCTGGTCTGCCGGGACAGGCCAGACCCAGTACTTC. Full variable domain (outside the CDR3, taken from reference TRBV30 and TRBJ2-5): SQTIHQWPATLVQPVGSPLSLECTVEGTSNPNLYWYRQAAGRGLQLLFYSVGIGQISSEVPQNLSASRPQDRQFILSSKKLLLSDSGFYLCAWSAGTGQTQYFGPGTRLLVL.

The chain recombines TRBV5-1 with TRBJ1-2, with a weak D call TRBD1 (5 bases). Germline values: CDR1 SGHRS, CDR2 YFSETQ. The CDR3 totals 13 residues. V was pared by 7 bases and J by 8 bases, with 18 bases between. As DNA, the CDR3 is TGCGCCAGCGGCCCTGACGGGGCAAGAGGCTACACCTTC. Protein product: CASGPDGARGYTF.

The gene calls are TRBV5-1 and TRBJ2-2; D possibly corresponds to TRBD2 (6 bases). V shed 0 bases and J shed 0 bases, with 12 bases lying between them. CDR1 SGHRS and CDR2 YFSETQ come from the germline V gene. The CDR3 extends over 17 amino acids. CDR3 sequence (DNA): TGCGCCAGCAGCTTGGCGGGAGATACTTCGAACACCGGGGAGCTGTTTTTT. Protein: CASSLAGDTSNTGELFF. The full variable domain, in which reference TRBV5-1 and TRBJ2-2 provide the parts outside the CDR3, is KAGVTQTPRYLIKTRGQQVTLSCSPISGHRSVSWYQQTPGQGLQFLFEYFSETQRNKGNFPGRFSGRQFSNSRSEMNVSTLELGDSALYLCASSLAGDTSNTGELFFGEGSRLTVL.